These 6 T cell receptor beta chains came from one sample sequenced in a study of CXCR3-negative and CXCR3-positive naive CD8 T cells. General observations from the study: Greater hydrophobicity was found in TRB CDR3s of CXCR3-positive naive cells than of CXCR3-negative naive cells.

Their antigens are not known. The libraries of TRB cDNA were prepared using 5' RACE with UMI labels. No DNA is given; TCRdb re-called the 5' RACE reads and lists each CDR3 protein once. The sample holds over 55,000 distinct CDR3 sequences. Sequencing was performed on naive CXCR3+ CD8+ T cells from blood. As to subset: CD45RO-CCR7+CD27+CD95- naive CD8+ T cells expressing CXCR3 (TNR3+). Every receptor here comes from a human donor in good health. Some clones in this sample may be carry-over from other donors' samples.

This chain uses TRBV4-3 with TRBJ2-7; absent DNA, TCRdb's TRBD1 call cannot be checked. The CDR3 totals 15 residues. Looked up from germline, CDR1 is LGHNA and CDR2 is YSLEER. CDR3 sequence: CASSQVPGGAYEQYF.

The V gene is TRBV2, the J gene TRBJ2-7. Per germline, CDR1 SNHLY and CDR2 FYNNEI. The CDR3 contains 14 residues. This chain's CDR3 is CASSEAAVLYEQYF.

CDR3 residues: CASSWGLAGPSSYNEQFF. The chain joins TRBV5-1 to TRBJ2-1; the TCRdb D gene call, TRBD2, has no DNA to confirm it. Germline CDR1 is SGHRS and CDR2 is YFSETQ. The CDR3 totals 18 residues.

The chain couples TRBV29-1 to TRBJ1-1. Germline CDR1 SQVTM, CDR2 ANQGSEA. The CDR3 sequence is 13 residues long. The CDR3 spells CSVDGWGRTEAFF.

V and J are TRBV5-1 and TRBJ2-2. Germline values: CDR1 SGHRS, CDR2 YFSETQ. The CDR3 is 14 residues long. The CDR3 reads CASSLVNPTGELFF. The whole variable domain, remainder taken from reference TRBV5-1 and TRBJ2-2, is KAGVTQTPRYLIKTRGQQVTLSCSPISGHRSVSWYQQTPGQGLQFLFEYFSETQRNKGNFPGRFSGRQFSNSRSEMNVSTLELGDSALYLCASSLVNPTGELFFGEGSRLTVL.

This CDR3 reads CASSLSGDPNTEAFF. The rearrangement joins TRBV7-2 to TRBJ1-1; the D gene TCRdb calls, TRBD1, cannot be checked with no DNA. Germline CDR1 and CDR2: SGHTA and FQGNSA. The CDR3 totals 15 residues.